The 21 T cell receptor beta chains below all came from one sample that was sequenced in a study of blood T cell repertoires in COVID-19. Sequencing was performed with immunoSEQ multiplex PCR; in TCRdb, only in-frame clones are kept and a portion is missing. The table shows 56,000 or so clones, with about 91% occurring only once. The sample comprised peripheral blood. These receptors were obtained from a woman aged 60 to 75 with COVID-19, enrolled during active disease.

The J gene is TRBJ1-2, the V gene TRBV27, with TRBD1 matching 8 bases. The length of the CDR3 is 17 residues. V dropped 4 bases and J dropped 2; count of bases not matched to a gene: 12. Per the germline V gene, CDR1 is MNHEY and CDR2 is SMNVEV (reference sequence). CDR3 loop: CASSSRAGGGSNYGYTF. The CDR3, as DNA: TGTGCCAGCAGTTCACGGGCAGGGGGCGGGTCAAACTATGGCTACACCTTC.

This rearrangement joins TRBV29-1 to TRBJ2-5; 7 bases are shared with TRBD1. Losses at the gene ends were 5 bases for V and 1 base for J; bases not matched to a gene: 4. In germline, CDR1 is SQVTM, CDR2 ANQGSEA. This CDR3 has 13 residues. This chain's CDR3 is CSVTDRAQETQYF. The CDR3 nucleotides read TGCAGCGTTACTGACAGGGCCCAAGAGACCCAGTACTTC. The variable domain in full, completed from reference TRBV29-1 and TRBJ2-5, reads SAVISQKPSRDICQRGTSLTIQCQVDSQVTMMFWYRQQPGQSLTLIATANQGSEATYESGFVIDKFPISRPNLTFSTLTVSNMSPEDSSIYLCSVTDRAQETQYFGPGTRLLVL.

V usage is TRBV30 and J usage is TRBJ2-1; maybe TRBD1 (6 bases). The germline V gene has CDR1 GTSNPN and CDR2 SVGIG (reference sequence). The V end was cut by 2 bases, the J end by 3 bases, with 14 bases between. The CDR3 has 15 residues. The CDR3 region has the DNA TGTGCCTGGAGTTCCCAGGGGTCTTTCTACAATGAGCAGTTCTTC. It is translated as CAWSSQGSFYNEQFF. Supplemented by reference TRBV30 and TRBJ2-1, the full variable domain reads SQTIHQWPATLVQPVGSPLSLECTVEGTSNPNLYWYRQAAGRGLQLLFYSVGIGQISSEVPQNLSASRPQDRQFILSSKKLLLSDSGFYLCAWSSQGSFYNEQFFGPGTRLTVL.

The chain uses TRBV4-2 and TRBJ2-1; D may be TRBD2 (6 bases). The V end lost 6 bases, the J end lost 8 bases, and 20 bases lay between the germline ends. Germline V gene lookup returns CDR1 LGHNA and CDR2 YNFKEQ. CDR3 length: 15 residues. The CDR3, as DNA: TGTGCCAGCAGTCTGGACTACGACCCTACCGATGAGCAGTTCTTC. Translation gives CASSLDYDPTDEQFF.

The chain combines TRBV21-1 with TRBJ1-3; no DNA check was done on the table's D call, TRBD1. TRBV21-1 is a pseudogene. The CDR3 length is 15 residues. CDR3: CASSKVRQGRNTIYF. In nucleotides, the CDR3 is TGTGCCAGCAGCAAAGTCCGACAGGGGCGAAACACCATATATTTT.

The chain recombines TRBV6-5 with TRBJ2-7; D is uncertain. The V and J ends lost 2 bases and 2 bases respectively, with 7 bases between them. The CDR3 spans 13 residues. CDR1 is MNHEY and CDR2 is SVGAGI in the germline V gene. The CDR3: CASSYGSTYEQYF. The CDR3 region has the DNA TGTGCCAGCAGTTACGGCTCGACCTACGAGCAGTACTTC.

The rearrangement links TRBV5-1 to TRBJ2-1; D call uncertain. V lost 6 bases and J lost 2, with 9 bases in between. CDR1 is SGHRS, CDR2 YFSETQ, per germline. This CDR3 spans 13 amino acids. CDR3 in amino acids: CASNSIPYNEQFF. The CDR3 DNA follows: TGCGCCAGCAATAGCATCCCCTACAATGAGCAGTTCTTC.

The rearrangement joins TRBV11-3 to TRBJ2-1; possible D gene TRBD1, 5 bases. The V and J ends lost 4 bases and 10 bases respectively, with 17 bases between them. Per germline, CDR1 SGHNT and CDR2 YENEEA. This CDR3 has 14 amino acids. The CDR3 DNA reads as TGTGCCAGCAGCTCAACCAGGACACAAACGGAGCAGTTCTTC. This translates into CASSSTRTQTEQFF.

This chain uses TRBV5-1 with TRBJ1-1; a possible D gene is TRBD1 (5 bases). Trimming took 1 base from V and 1 from J, leaving 5 bases between them. The germline CDR1 and CDR2 sequences are SGHRS and YFSETQ. The CDR3 extends over 13 amino acids. CDR3 sequence: CASSLQGNTEAFF. DNA for the CDR3: TGCGCCAGCAGCTTGCAGGGGAACACTGAAGCTTTCTTT. Based on the CDR3 plus reference TRBV5-1 and TRBJ1-1, the full variable domain is KAGVTQTPRYLIKTRGQQVTLSCSPISGHRSVSWYQQTPGQGLQFLFEYFSETQRNKGNFPGRFSGRQFSNSRSEMNVSTLELGDSALYLCASSLQGNTEAFFGQGTRLTVV.

The chain joins TRBV12-3 or TRBV12-4 to TRBJ1-1, with no clear D. V was trimmed by 5 bases and J by 10 bases, leaving 14 bases between them. CDR3 length: 12 residues. This chain's CDR3 is CASSPGSMVAFF. As DNA, the CDR3 is TGTGCCAGCAGTCCTGGTAGTATGGTAGCTTTCTTT.

The gene calls are TRBV4-3 and TRBJ2-1, with a tentative D call TRBD2 (5 bases). The V end was cut by 0 bases, the J end by 9 bases, with 15 bases between. Germline V gene data show CDR1 as LGHNA and CDR2 as YSLEER. The CDR3 runs 15 residues. CDR3 sequence (DNA): TGCGCCAGCAGCCAAGATCAGCCTGGACGGGGTGAGCAGTTCTTC. This translates into CASSQDQPGRGEQFF.

The chain is built from TRBV6-5 and TRBJ2-2; the match to TRBD1 covers 7 bases. With 8 bases clipped from V and 2 bases from J, the junction kept 5 bases outside the gene matches. Per germline, CDR1 MNHEY and CDR2 SVGAGI. CDR3 length: 14 amino acids. The CDR3 here is CASLGQQNTGELFF. CDR3 coding DNA: TGTGCCAGCCTGGGACAGCAAAACACCGGGGAGCTGTTTTTT.

This rearrangement joins TRBV5-1 to TRBJ1-1, with no clear D. V was pared by 4 bases and J by 0 bases, with 19 bases between. Germline CDR1 and CDR2: SGHRS and YFSETQ. The CDR3 has 17 residues. CDR3 sequence: CASSQQTDSPLNTEAFF. DNA for the CDR3: TGCGCCAGCAGCCAGCAGACGGACTCACCATTGAACACTGAAGCTTTCTTT.

The J gene is TRBJ1-2, the V gene TRBV7-9, with D perhaps matching TRBD1 (5 bases). Between the trimmed V and J ends, which lost 5 bases and 3 bases, there was a span of 16 bases. Germline CDR1 reads SEHNR; CDR2 reads FQNEAQ (reference sequence). CDR3 length: 15 amino acids. The CDR3 DNA reads TGTGCCAGCAGCCCCTGGGACTTGACGGACTATGGCTACACCTTC. Its translation: CASSPWDLTDYGYTF.

The chain employs TRBV18 and TRBJ1-5, with TRBD1 matching over 7 bases. In germline, CDR1 is KGHSH, CDR2 LQKENI. CDR3 size: 15 residues. V lost 6 bases and J lost 6; bases outside the gene matches: 11. The CDR3 nucleotides are TGTGCCAGCTCCCAAAGCACAGGGGCGGCTCAGCCCCAGCATTTT. It is translated as CASSQSTGAAQPQHF.

The chain uses TRBV18 and TRBJ1-1, with a tentative D call TRBD1 (6 bases). Germline V gene data show CDR1 as KGHSH and CDR2 as LQKENI. Trimming pared 4 bases from V and 4 bases from J, leaving 19 bases between. The CDR3 has 16 amino acids. The CDR3 DNA reads as TGTGCCAGCTCACAACGGACAGAGAGGGCTGGCACTGAAGCTTTCTTT. This encodes CASSQRTERAGTEAFF.

V gene TRBV7-2 combines with J gene TRBJ1-5; possibly TRBD1 for D (5 bases). V dropped 4 bases and J dropped 3 bases, with 13 bases sitting between them. This CDR3 is 15 amino acids long. Germline values: CDR1 SGHTA, CDR2 FQGNSA. The CDR3 DNA reads TGTGCCAGCAGCTCTGTCAGCGGGGCCAATCAGCCCCAGCATTTT. Amino acid sequence: CASSSVSGANQPQHF.

This CDR3 reads CASSQGDSGSYEQYF. DNA of the CDR3: TGTGCCAGCAGCCAGGGGGACTCAGGATCCTACGAGCAGTACTTC. V gene TRBV4-2 combines with J gene TRBJ2-7, with D possibly matching TRBD2 (6 bases). The CDR3 consists of 15 residues. V lost 3 bases, J lost 1 base, and 13 bases lay in between. From germline, CDR1 is LGHNA and CDR2 YNFKEQ.

The V and J genes are TRBV4-1 and TRBJ1-2; 7 nucleotides align to TRBD1. After removal of 4 bases from V and 1 base from J, the junction contained 6 bases not matched to a gene. The germline V gene has CDR1 MGHRA and CDR2 YSYEKL. The length of the CDR3 is 15 residues. The CDR3 spells CASSPQGDLNYGYTF. The CDR3 bases are TGCGCCAGCAGCCCCCAGGGGGATCTTAACTATGGCTACACCTTC.

The chain uses TRBV30 and TRBJ2-3, with 7 bases fitting TRBD1. J gave up 3 bases and V 5 bases, and 11 bases lay outside the gene matches. This CDR3 region has 15 residues. Germline CDR1 reads GTSNPN; CDR2 reads SVGIG (reference sequence). This CDR3 is CAWLPRQGSTDTQYF. In DNA, the CDR3 is TGTGCCTGGCTACCCCGACAGGGTTCAACAGATACGCAGTATTTT. The whole variable domain, filled in from reference TRBV30 and TRBJ2-3, reads SQTIHQWPATLVQPVGSPLSLECTVEGTSNPNLYWYRQAAGRGLQLLFYSVGIGQISSEVPQNLSASRPQDRQFILSSKKLLLSDSGFYLCAWLPRQGSTDTQYFGPGTRLTVL.

This rearrangement joins TRBV30 to TRBJ2-1; the D gene is possibly TRBD2 (5 bases). V was trimmed by 4 bases and J by 4 bases, leaving 14 bases between them. CDR1 is GTSNPN and CDR2 is SVGIG in the germline V gene (reference sequence). The length of the CDR3 is 14 residues. The CDR3 sequence: CAWTRGATYNEQFF. The DNA of the CDR3 is TGTGCCTGGACCCGGGGAGCTACGTACAATGAGCAGTTCTTC. Combining the CDR3 with reference TRBV30 and TRBJ2-1 gives the whole variable domain SQTIHQWPATLVQPVGSPLSLECTVEGTSNPNLYWYRQAAGRGLQLLFYSVGIGQISSEVPQNLSASRPQDRQFILSSKKLLLSDSGFYLCAWTRGATYNEQFFGPGTRLTVL.